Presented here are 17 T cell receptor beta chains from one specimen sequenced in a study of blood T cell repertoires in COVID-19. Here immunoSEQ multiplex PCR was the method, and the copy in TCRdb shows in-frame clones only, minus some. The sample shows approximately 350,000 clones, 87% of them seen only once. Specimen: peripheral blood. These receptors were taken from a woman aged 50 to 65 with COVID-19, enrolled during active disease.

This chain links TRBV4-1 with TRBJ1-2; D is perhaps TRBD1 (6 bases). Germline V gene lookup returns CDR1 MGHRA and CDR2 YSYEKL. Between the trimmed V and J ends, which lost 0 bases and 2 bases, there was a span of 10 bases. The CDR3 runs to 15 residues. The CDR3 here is CASSQDGGGNYGYTF. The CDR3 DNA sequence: TGCGCCAGCAGCCAAGATGGGGGCGGGAACTATGGCTACACCTTC.

CDR3 protein: CSVKGLMNTEAFF. The CDR3 DNA follows: TGCAGCGTTAAGGGACTCATGAACACTGAAGCTTTCTTT. J is TRBJ1-1 and V is TRBV29-1; a possible D gene is TRBD1 (5 bases). The CDR3 runs 13 residues. The germline CDR1 and CDR2 sequences are SQVTM and ANQGSEA. The V end was cut by 5 bases, the J end by 0 bases, with 10 bases between.

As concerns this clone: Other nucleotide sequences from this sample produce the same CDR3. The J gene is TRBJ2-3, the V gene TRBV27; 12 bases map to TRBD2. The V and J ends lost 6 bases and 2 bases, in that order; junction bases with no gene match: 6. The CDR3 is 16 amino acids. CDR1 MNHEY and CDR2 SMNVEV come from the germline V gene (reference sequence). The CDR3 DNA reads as TGTGCCAGCAGCCTCCTAGCGGGAGGGTCCACAGATACGCAGTATTTT. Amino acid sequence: CASSLLAGGSTDTQYF.

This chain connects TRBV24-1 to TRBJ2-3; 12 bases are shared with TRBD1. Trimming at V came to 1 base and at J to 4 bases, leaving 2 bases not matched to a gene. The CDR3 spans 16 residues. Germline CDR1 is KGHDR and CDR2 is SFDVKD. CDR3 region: CATSDLGTGGADTQYF. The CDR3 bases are TGTGCCACCAGTGATTTAGGGACAGGGGGCGCAGATACGCAGTATTTT.

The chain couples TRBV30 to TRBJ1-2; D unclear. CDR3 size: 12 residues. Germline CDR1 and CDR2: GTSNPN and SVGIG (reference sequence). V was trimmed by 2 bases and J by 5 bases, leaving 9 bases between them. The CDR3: CAWSRAGYGYTF. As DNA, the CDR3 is TGTGCCTGGAGTAGAGCTGGTTATGGCTACACCTTC.

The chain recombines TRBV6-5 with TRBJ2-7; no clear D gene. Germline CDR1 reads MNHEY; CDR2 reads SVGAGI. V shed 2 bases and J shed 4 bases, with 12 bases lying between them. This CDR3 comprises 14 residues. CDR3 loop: CASSYDADTYEQYF. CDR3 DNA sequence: TGTGCCAGCAGTTACGATGCGGATACTTACGAGCAGTACTTC.

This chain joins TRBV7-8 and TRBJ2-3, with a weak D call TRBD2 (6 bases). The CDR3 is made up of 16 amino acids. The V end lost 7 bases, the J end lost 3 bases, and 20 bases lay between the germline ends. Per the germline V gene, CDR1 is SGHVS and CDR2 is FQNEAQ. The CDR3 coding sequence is TGTGCCAGCAACCTGGTGGGCGGGATGAGTACAGATACGCAGTATTTT. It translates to CASNLVGGMSTDTQYF.

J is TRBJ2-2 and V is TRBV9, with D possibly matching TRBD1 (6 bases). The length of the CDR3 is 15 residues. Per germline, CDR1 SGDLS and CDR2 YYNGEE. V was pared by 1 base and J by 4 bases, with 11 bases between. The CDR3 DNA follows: TGTGCCAGCAGCGTACAAGCAGGGGTCACCGGGGAGCTGTTTTTT. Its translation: CASSVQAGVTGELFF.

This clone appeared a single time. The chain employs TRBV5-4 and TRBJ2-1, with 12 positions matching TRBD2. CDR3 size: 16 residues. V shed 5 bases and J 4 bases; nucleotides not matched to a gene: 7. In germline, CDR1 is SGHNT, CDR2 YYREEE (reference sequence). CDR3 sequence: CASSSGLAGSYNEQFF. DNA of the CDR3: TGTGCCAGCAGTTCTGGACTAGCGGGGTCATACAATGAGCAGTTCTTC.

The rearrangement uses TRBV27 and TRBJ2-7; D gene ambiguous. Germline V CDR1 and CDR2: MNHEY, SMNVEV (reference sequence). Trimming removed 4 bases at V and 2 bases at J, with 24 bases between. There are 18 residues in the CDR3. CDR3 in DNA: TGTGCCAGCAGTTCTCTAAAGATACCTGAATCCCGCCCCTACGAGCAGTACTTC. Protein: CASSSLKIPESRPYEQYF.

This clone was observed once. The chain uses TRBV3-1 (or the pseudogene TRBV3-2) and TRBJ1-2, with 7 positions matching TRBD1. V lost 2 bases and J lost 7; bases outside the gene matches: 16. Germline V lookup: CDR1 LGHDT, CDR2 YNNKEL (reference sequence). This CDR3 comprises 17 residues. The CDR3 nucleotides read TGTGCCAGCAGCCAATCTATGGACGGGGCAGGGGGGACTGGCTACACCTTC. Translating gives CASSQSMDGAGGTGYTF.

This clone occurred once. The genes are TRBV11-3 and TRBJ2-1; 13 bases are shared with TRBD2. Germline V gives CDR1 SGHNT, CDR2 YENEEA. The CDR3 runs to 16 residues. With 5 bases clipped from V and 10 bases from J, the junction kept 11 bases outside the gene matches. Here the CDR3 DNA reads TGTGCCAGCAGCGTAGGGACTAGCGGGAAAACTTTAGAGCAGTTCTTC. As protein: CASSVGTSGKTLEQFF.

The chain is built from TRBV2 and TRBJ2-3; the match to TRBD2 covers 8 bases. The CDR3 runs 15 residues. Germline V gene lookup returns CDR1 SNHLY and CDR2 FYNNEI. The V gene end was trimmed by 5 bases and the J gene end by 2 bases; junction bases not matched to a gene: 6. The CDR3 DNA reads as TGTGCCAGCAGTAACAGCGGGAGCCCCACAGATACGCAGTATTTT. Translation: CASSNSGSPTDTQYF.

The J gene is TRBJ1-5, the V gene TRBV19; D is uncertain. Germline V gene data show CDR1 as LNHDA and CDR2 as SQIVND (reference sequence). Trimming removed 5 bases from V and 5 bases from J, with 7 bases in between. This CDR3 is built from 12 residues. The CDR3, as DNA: TGTGCCAGTAGTCTATACGATCAGCCCCAGCATTTT. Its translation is CASSLYDQPQHF.

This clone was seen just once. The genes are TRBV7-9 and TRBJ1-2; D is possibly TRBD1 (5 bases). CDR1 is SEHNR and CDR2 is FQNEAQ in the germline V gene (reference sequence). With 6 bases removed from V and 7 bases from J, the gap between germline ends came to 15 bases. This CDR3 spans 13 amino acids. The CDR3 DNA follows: TGTGCCAGCAGTCAAGGCAGGGTTGTTGGCTACACCTTC. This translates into CASSQGRVVGYTF.

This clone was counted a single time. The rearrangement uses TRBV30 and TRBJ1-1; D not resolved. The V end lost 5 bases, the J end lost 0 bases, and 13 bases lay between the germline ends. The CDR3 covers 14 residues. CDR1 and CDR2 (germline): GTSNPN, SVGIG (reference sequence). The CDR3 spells CAWCPGWLNTEAFF. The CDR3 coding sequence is TGTGCCTGGTGCCCAGGTTGGTTGAACACTGAAGCTTTCTTT.

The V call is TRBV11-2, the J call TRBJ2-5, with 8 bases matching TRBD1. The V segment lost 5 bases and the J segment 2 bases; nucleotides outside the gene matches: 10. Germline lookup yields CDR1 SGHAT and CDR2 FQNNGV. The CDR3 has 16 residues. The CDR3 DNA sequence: TGTGCCAGCAGCCTTGGGACAGGAAGGGCACAAGAGACCCAGTACTTC. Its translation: CASSLGTGRAQETQYF.